What follows describes a single T cell receptor beta chain. Its antigen specificity is not known. No clone much larger than this one lies a single base away; base qualities are absent. From its cysteine to its phenylalanine, the CDR3 spans 16 amino acids. Just CDR3 DNA is preserved here, 48 bases in frame from base 1. CDR1 and CDR2, per the germline V gene (reference sequence), are MNHEY and SMNVEV. Trimming removed 2 bases from V and 5 bases from J; the gene matches leave 4 bases unexplained. The data were obtained in a study of identical twins (dated by TCRdb to about 2016). About the investigation overall: To test whether fetal clonotypes persist, the study used deep sequencing on TCR alpha and beta repertoires from monozygotic twins, unrelated adults of various ages, and cord blood. To rule out contamination, replicate twin experiments were performed at different times with different library preparation protocols.

Every donor in the study was a healthy Caucasian. Three pairs of female monozygotic twins, all aged roughly 18 to 29 years, were included in the twin cohort. Positive isolation kits from Invitrogen were used to isolate CD4+ and CD8+ T cell populations. The method behind the library was 5' RACE. Sequencing was carried out with an Illumina HiSeq 2000. Template switching introduced a universal primer binding site; the final cDNA contained a unique molecular identifier, enabling accurate counting of TCR cDNA molecules. Specific primers in the conserved constant-segment region were used to synthesize first-strand cDNA for the TCR alpha and beta chains. To control for contamination, every cDNA library carried two barcodes: a SMART-Mk sample barcode plus Illumina barcodes. TruSeq adapter sequences and Illumina sample barcodes were added in two successive PCR steps. TCR alpha and beta cDNA libraries were sequenced on the Illumina HiSeq platform with custom primers. The authors' analysis ran thus. MiGEC was used to process raw reads and extract unique molecular identifiers, and MiXCR was used to find CDR3 positions. For each individual, recombination models were inferred using an EM algorithm with the repgenHMM and IGoR tools. The analysis of shared clonotypes was done with the tcR package in R, with sharing normalized by the product of cloneset sizes. To study raw recombination free of thymic and clonal selection effects, out-of-frame nonproductive sequences were analyzed. TCRdb's own reprocessing of the public reads used fastp at Q25 and MiXCR and kept productive beta chains. Rows are combined by CDR3 protein, so each entry shows the most common genes and DNA. TCRdb assigned the V and J calls; the authors' analysis was not used. For this sample there are approximately 220,000 distinct CDR3 sequences; 7.5% appear just once. Roughly 5.4% of the sample comes from the top ten.

Overall study results and their limits: Out-of-frame TCR alpha sharing in monozygotic twins was systematically underestimated by recombination models, whereas sharing between unrelated individuals was in agreement with the recombination models. Compared with coincidental sharing between unrelated individuals, an excess of low generation-probability sequences was observed among out-of-frame TCR alpha sequences shared between twins. Because the same donors could not be followed over many years, the conclusions depended on cross-sectional statistical analysis. Abundant cord blood beta clonotypes had fewer insertions, young adult naive repertoires showed a similar but weaker trend, and memory repertoires showed no such trend. The excess sharing between twins in beta out-of-frame sequences was weaker because fewer shared sequences reduced the signal-to-noise ratio. Invariant T cells such as MAIT and iNKT could partly confound zero-insertion analyses, though diverse VJ usage argued against this for most clonotypes.

These sequences were also reported in another study, on yellow fever vaccine responses in identical twins. As that second paper reports: According to the authors, in identical twins the way T cells responded to vaccination appeared partly convergent and partly personalized. The study precisely tracked vaccine-responding T cell clones in identical twins.

The receptor comes from a young woman in good health. The receptor chain draws on TRBV27 and TRBJ2-1; TRBD2 lines up with 12 middle nucleotides. Sequencing was carried out using CD8+ T cells sorted from blood. The CDR3 region: CASSLGRTSGDNEQFF. The DNA sequence is given as TGTGCCAGCAGTTTAGGAAGGACTAGCGGGGACAATGAGCAGTTCTTC.